This TCR beta chain was identified in a study of post-analysis software for immune sequencing data. Study information: Secondary progressive, relapsing-remitting and progressive-relapsing multiple sclerosis were among the included disease courses.

The V gene lost 3 bases and the J gene lost 4 bases, with 9 bases spanning the gap. The CDR3 contains 13 residues. From germline, CDR1 is MDHEN and CDR2 SYDVKM. Overall study results and limits: Patients had higher frequencies than controls of about five TRBV segments, including TRBV5-6, TRBV5-1 and TRBV20-1.

Unique molecular identifiers were carried by the TCR beta cDNA libraries. MiXCR, run by TCRdb on the PCR reads, gives a single entry per CDR3 protein. The table has 400,000 to 500,000 distinct CDR3 sequences, roughly 40% seen once. Note on this clonotype: The antigen remains unidentified.

The chain recombines TRBV28 with TRBJ2-5, with D possibly TRBD1 on 5 matching bases. This sequence was found in a girl aged 2-10 years with multiple sclerosis. Specimen: blood. CDR3 coding DNA: TGTGCCAGCAGTTTTTCAGGGCCAGAGACCCAGTACTTC. This translates into CASSFSGPETQYF.